A single sample gave rise to the 20 T cell receptor beta chains below, sequenced in a study of Ad26.COV2.S vaccination and SARS-CoV-2 variants. The table came from immunoSEQ multiplex PCR; TCRdb's copy has only in-frame clones and leaves some out. The repertoire consists of about 400,000 clones, with 80% to 90% occurring once and the leading ten covering roughly 3.5%. Treatment given: approximately 18 received Ad26.COV2.S at low or high dose, single or two shots; roughly five received placebo; per-sample allocation not given. Samples analyzed were those drawn on day 63 after the first vaccine or placebo injection. The specimen comprised peripheral blood, sampled in a trial of Ad26.COV2.S vaccine versus placebo. The receptor set was obtained from a person between 18 and 60 years old who received the Ad26.COV2.S COVID-19 vaccine or a placebo.

The J gene is TRBJ2-5, the V gene TRBV6-2 or TRBV6-3; D not resolved. This CDR3 region has 14 residues. Germline V gene lookup returns CDR1 MNHEY and CDR2 SVGEGT. Trimming removed 4 bases at V and 1 base at J, with 10 bases between. CDR3 region: CASSSVGPQETQYF. The CDR3 bases are TGTGCCAGCAGTTCGGTGGGCCCCCAAGAGACCCAGTACTTC.

V is TRBV30 and J is TRBJ1-1; D perhaps matches TRBD1 (6 bases). Germline V gene data show CDR1 as GTSNPN and CDR2 as SVGIG (reference sequence). The CDR3 sequence is 14 residues long. V was cut by 2 bases and J by 3 bases, with 13 bases left in between. The CDR3 DNA is TGTGCCTGGAGTTCACAGGGAGGGCACACTGAAGCTTTCTTT. The encoded protein is CAWSSQGGHTEAFF.

V gene TRBV12-3 or TRBV12-4 combines with J gene TRBJ2-1; D uncertain. This CDR3 contains 12 residues. The V end lost 5 bases, the J end lost 5 bases, and 7 bases lay between the germline ends. CDR3 amino acids: CASSMTHNEQFF. The CDR3 DNA follows: TGTGCCAGCAGTATGACCCACAATGAGCAGTTCTTC.

This clone came up once. The rearrangement uses TRBV4-3 and TRBJ1-6, with 8 nucleotides matching TRBD1. CDR3 length equals 16 residues. V shed 0 bases and J 7 bases; nucleotides not matched to a gene: 5. CDR1 and CDR2 (germline): LGHNA, YSLEER. The CDR3 loop is CASSQDSGQENSPLHF. DNA of the CDR3: TGCGCCAGCAGCCAAGACTCGGGACAGGAAAATTCACCCCTCCACTTT.

The CDR3 reads CASSQEVLKETQYF. The CDR3 DNA reads TGTGCCAGCAGCCAAGAAGTCCTAAAAGAGACCCAGTACTTC. The rearrangement uses TRBV14 and TRBJ2-5; D unresolved. Germline V CDR1 and CDR2: SGHDN, FVKESK. The germline V and J ends were trimmed by 0 bases and 3 bases, with 8 bases remaining between them. This CDR3 comprises 14 residues.

CDR3 sequence reads: CASSLGDTLSGNTIYF. In nucleotides, the CDR3 is TGTGCCAGCAGCCTCGGGGACACCCTCTCTGGAAACACCATATATTTT. The chain combines TRBV5-5 with TRBJ1-3; a weak D match, TRBD1 (6 bases). This CDR3 contains 16 residues. The V gene's germline CDR1 is SGHKS and CDR2 YYEKEE (reference sequence). V lost 4 bases and J 0 bases, leaving 14 bases between the germline ends. The variable domain in full, completed from reference TRBV5-5 and TRBJ1-3, reads DAGVTQSPTHLIKTRGQQVTLRCSPISGHKSVSWYQQVLGQGPQFIFQYYEKEERGRGNFPDRFSARQFPNYSSELNVNALLLGDSALYLCASSLGDTLSGNTIYFGEGSWLTVV.

As concerns this clone: The junction differs from germline at one of its ends, possibly a read error. The V call is TRBV7-7, the J call TRBJ1-5; D might be TRBD1 (5 bases). Per germline, CDR1 SSHAT and CDR2 FNYEAQ (reference sequence). There are 13 residues in the CDR3. The CDR3, as DNA: TGTGCTAGCAGCTCTGGACACGATCAGCCCCAGCATTTT. Its translation is CASSSGHDQPQHF. Based on the CDR3 plus reference TRBV7-7 and TRBJ1-5, the full variable domain is GAGVSQSPRYKVTKRGQDVTLRCDPISSHATLYWYQQALGQGPEFLTYFNYEAQPDKSGLPSDRFSAERPEGSISTLTIQRTEQRDSAMYRCASSSGHDQPQHFGDGTRLSIL.

The rearrangement joins TRBV10-2 to TRBJ2-2, with TRBD2 matching over 9 bases. Germline V gives CDR1 WSHSY, CDR2 SAAADI. Unmatched junction bases numbered 9, after V lost 6 bases and J lost 7 bases. The CDR3 has 15 residues. In nucleotides, the CDR3 is TGCGCCAGCAGGGAAACACCGACTAGCGGCGGGGAGCTGTTTTTT. Its protein product is CASRETPTSGGELFF.

Only a few counts were recorded for this clone. The chain joins TRBV7-2 to TRBJ1-3; D is unresolved. CDR1 SGHTA and CDR2 FQGNSA come from the germline V gene. V lost 5 bases and J lost 4, with 9 bases in between. The CDR3 spans 13 residues. As DNA, the CDR3 is TGTGCCAGCAGCCCCCCGGACGGAAACACCATATATTTT. Protein: CASSPPDGNTIYF.

The V gene is TRBV7-9, the J gene TRBJ1-4; D perhaps matches TRBD1 (5 bases). Germline lookup yields CDR1 SEHNR and CDR2 FQNEAQ (reference sequence). This CDR3 comprises 16 residues. V was cut by 3 bases and J by 3 bases, with 14 bases left in between. CDR3 sequence: CASSFPGGAPNEKLFF. CDR3 in DNA: TGTGCCAGCAGCTTCCCGGGTGGGGCGCCTAATGAAAAACTGTTTTTT.

The chain carries TRBV27 and TRBJ2-7, with 9 bases lining up with TRBD2. Germline CDR1 MNHEY, CDR2 SMNVEV (reference sequence). There are 14 residues in the CDR3. The V gene end was trimmed by 10 bases and the J gene end by 2 bases; junction bases not matched to a gene: 9. The CDR3 reads CATLGGGGAYEQYF. Written as DNA, the CDR3 is TGTGCCACCCTAGGGGGCGGGGGGGCCTACGAGCAGTACTTC.

The V gene is TRBV30, the J gene TRBJ1-1, with a possible D match to TRBD1 (6 bases). With 7 bases removed from V and 4 bases from J, the gap between germline ends came to 19 bases. CDR1 is GTSNPN and CDR2 is SVGIG in the germline V gene (reference sequence). There are 14 residues in the CDR3. CDR3 nucleotides: TGTGCCTATATCCAGGGGAGCCTCACCACTGAAGCTTTCTTT. Protein sequence: CAYIQGSLTTEAFF. Full variable domain (missing parts from reference TRBV30 and TRBJ1-1): SQTIHQWPATLVQPVGSPLSLECTVEGTSNPNLYWYRQAAGRGLQLLFYSVGIGQISSEVPQNLSASRPQDRQFILSSKKLLLSDSGFYLCAYIQGSLTTEAFFGQGTRLTVV.

The chain links TRBV7-2 to TRBJ2-1, with TRBD2 matching 11 bases. CDR1 is SGHTA and CDR2 is FQGNSA in the germline V gene. J gave up 6 bases and V 3 bases, and 7 bases lay outside the gene matches. This CDR3 is built from 16 residues. This CDR3 reads CASSFEVAGGRNEQFF. The CDR3 DNA follows: TGTGCCAGCAGCTTCGAGGTAGCGGGGGGGCGCAATGAGCAGTTCTTC.

This chain uses TRBV7-2 with TRBJ1-3, with TRBD1 as a possible D gene (6 bases). Germline V CDR1 and CDR2: SGHTA, FQGNSA. V was trimmed by 4 bases and J by 2 bases, leaving 9 bases between them. There are 14 residues in the CDR3. The CDR3 protein is CASSSQGTGNTIYF. The CDR3 DNA follows: TGTGCCAGCAGCTCCCAGGGGACTGGAAACACCATATATTTT. The full variable domain, rest sourced from reference TRBV7-2 and TRBJ1-3, is GAGVSQSPSNKVTEKGKDVELRCDPISGHTALYWYRQSLGQGLEFLIYFQGNSAPDKSGLPSDRFSAERTGGSVSTLTIQRTQQEDSAVYLCASSSQGTGNTIYFGEGSWLTVV.

This rearrangement joins TRBV9 to TRBJ2-1; weak D call: TRBD2 (6 bases). Trimming pared 0 bases from V and 0 bases from J, leaving 22 bases between. The CDR3 runs to 20 residues. CDR1 SGDLS and CDR2 YYNGEE come from the germline V gene. The CDR3 nucleotides are TGTGCCAGCAGCGTAGCGTTGAGGACGGCGGGAATCCCCTCCTACAATGAGCAGTTCTTC. Translation gives CASSVALRTAGIPSYNEQFF.

In this sample, this clone turned up once. The chain couples TRBV7-9 to TRBJ2-7; 13 nucleotides match TRBD2. With V trimmed by 5 bases and J by 3 bases, 7 bases remained unmatched. The germline CDR1 and CDR2 sequences are SEHNR and FQNEAQ (reference sequence). The CDR3 sequence is 16 residues long. The CDR3 sequence: CASSIRTSGGFYEQYF. The DNA of the CDR3 is TGTGCCAGCAGCATTCGGACTAGCGGGGGATTCTACGAGCAGTACTTC.

V usage is TRBV5-6 and J usage is TRBJ1-1; a weak D match, TRBD1 (6 bases). This CDR3 contains 13 residues. CDR1 and CDR2 (germline): SGHDT, YYEEEE. Trimming removed 4 bases from V and 10 bases from J, with 17 bases in between. Here the CDR3 reads CASSPSTWGAAFF. The CDR3 region has the DNA TGTGCCAGCAGCCCGAGTACGTGGGGGGCAGCTTTCTTT.

The rearrangement joins TRBV4-1 to TRBJ1-5; D may be TRBD1 (5 bases). Germline-derived CDR1 and CDR2 are MGHRA and YSYEKL. The CDR3 consists of 15 residues. V lost 3 bases and J lost 0, with 9 bases in between. Written as DNA, the CDR3 is TGCGCCAGCAGCCAGGGGCAGGATAGCAATCAGCCCCAGCATTTT. This sequence encodes CASSQGQDSNQPQHF.

The chain recombines TRBV11-2 with TRBJ2-5; a possible D gene is TRBD1 (6 bases). Germline CDR1 SGHAT, CDR2 FQNNGV. The CDR3 totals 15 residues. Trimming removed 2 bases from V and 4 bases from J, with 14 bases in between. CDR3 coding DNA: TGTGCCAGCAGCTTAAGGGGGTTCGATTCAGAGACCCAGTACTTC. Translated, it gives CASSLRGFDSETQYF.

This chain joins TRBV27 and TRBJ2-1; 9 bases fit TRBD2. V lost 7 bases and J lost 5; bases outside the gene matches: 9. CDR1 is MNHEY, CDR2 SMNVEV, per germline (reference sequence). The CDR3 has 15 residues. CDR3 loop: CASTALGLAHNEQFF. CDR3 DNA: TGTGCCAGCACCGCCCTGGGACTAGCCCACAATGAGCAGTTCTTC.